This T cell receptor beta chain came from a study of T cells after yellow fever vaccination. Study findings and constraints: Clones from primary vaccination mostly reappeared after the booster (less than 98% CD4, approximately 91% CD8).

This CDR3 region has 13 residues. Germline lookup yields CDR1 SQVTM and CDR2 ANQGSEA. Deletions cut 5 bases from V and 4 bases from J, with 12 bases between. Note on this clonotype: Antigen unknown.

5'RACE template switching produced TCR cDNA carrying a universal primer site and UMIs. TCRdb redid the calling of the 5' RACE reads with MiXCR, one entry per CDR3 protein. The sample has approximately 350,000 distinct CDR3 sequences, around 10% seen once. The chain employs TRBV29-1 and TRBJ1-3; no clear D gene. The TCR comes from a man between 18 and 29 years old who received the YFV17D yellow fever vaccine. Source: PBMCs, taken on the day of the first yellow fever vaccination. The DNA of the CDR3 is TGCAGCGTTATGCGCGACGCGGGAAACACCATATATTTT. Amino acid sequence: CSVMRDAGNTIYF.